This TCR beta chain was recorded in a study of T cell responses to AZD1222 COVID-19 vaccine. Study-wide context: Second-dose intervals near 4 or 12 weeks were combined.

TCRdb's copy holds only in-frame clones and misses some; the assay was immunoSEQ multiplex PCR. The table includes roughly 130,000 clones, 80% to 95% detected once. As concerns this clone: Its target is not known. Other DNA sequences of this sample code for an identical CDR3.

Broader study findings: Repertoire sampling was restricted to post-peak T cell response timepoints. It was only a handful of AZD1222 recipients who were seropositive at baseline.

The clonotype comes from an adult in good health. Sequenced here: peripheral blood, sampled on day 0 of AZD1222 vaccination.

The CDR3: CASSVGGTSGNTIYF. CDR3 nucleotide sequence: TGTGCCAGCAGCGTAGGCGGGACGTCTGGAAACACCATATATTTT. The V call is TRBV9, the J call TRBJ1-3; D is perhaps TRBD1 (5 bases). The CDR3 contains 15 residues. Trimming took 0 bases from V and 1 from J, leaving 8 bases between them. Germline CDR1 is SGDLS and CDR2 is YYNGEE.